A selection of T cell receptor beta chains follows, all from one sample in a study of control samples from healthy donors and cancer patients. The data were produced by immunoSEQ multiplex PCR, yet TCRdb's version contains in-frame clones alone and is incomplete. The table shows roughly 180,000 clones, with more than 85% occurring only once. Sequencing input: blood. All receptors derive from a woman in her 40s in good health. Both conserved end residues are part of each CDR3. Fields, in order: J gene, V gene, D gene, clone size, CDR3 protein, CDR3 DNA. D genes are given only for firm matches. Part of the rows lack a size; the others show once, few, many or a class for expanded clones.

TRBJ1-3	TRBV5-1	.	.	CASRPDSHSGNTIYF	TGCGCCAGCAGACCAGACAGCCACTCTGGAAACACCATATATTTT
TRBJ2-1	TRBV12-3/TRBV12-4	.	.	CASSFRPIDEQFF	TGTGCCAGCAGTTTCAGGCCTATAGACGAGCAGTTCTTC
TRBJ1-1	TRBV7-9	TRBD1	few	CASSNGGQGYTEAFF	TGTGCCAGCAGTAATGGGGGACAGGGGTACACTGAAGCTTTCTTT
TRBJ1-4	TRBV5-1	.	.	CASSFDSSQKLFF	TGCGCCAGCAGCTTCGACAGTTCCCAAAAACTGTTTTTT
TRBJ1-5	TRBV12-3/TRBV12-4	.	.	CASSLGGSQPQHF	TGTGCCAGCAGTTTAGGGGGGAGTCAGCCCCAGCATTTT
TRBJ1-2	TRBV12-5	.	.	CASGLLTYSETANYGYTF	TGTGCTAGTGGTTTGCTAACGTATTCAGAGACAGCTAACTATGGCTACACCTTC
TRBJ2-1	TRBV7-6	.	.	CASSSSVGSGNEQFF	TGTGCCAGCAGCTCTTCGGTGGGTTCGGGGAATGAGCAGTTCTTC
TRBJ2-1	TRBV5-1	TRBD2	.	CASSPAAGSSYNEQFF	TGCGCCAGCAGCCCCGCAGCGGGGTCCTCCTACAATGAGCAGTTCTTC
TRBJ2-1	TRBV6-5	TRBD2	.	CASRTIAGANEQFF	TGTGCCAGCAGAACGATAGCGGGGGCGAATGAGCAGTTCTTC
TRBJ2-7	TRBV2	TRBD2	few	CASSELAAYEQYF	TGTGCCAGCAGTGAACTAGCGGCATACGAGCAGTACTTC
TRBJ2-3	TRBV9	.	.	CASGSLAQSTDTQYF	TGTGCCAGCGGAAGCCTAGCGCAAAGCACAGATACGCAGTATTTT
TRBJ1-3	TRBV28	TRBD1	.	CASSSGQGSNTIYF	TGTGCCAGCAGTTCAGGACAGGGCTCGAACACCATATATTTT
TRBJ1-1	TRBV7-9	.	.	CASSALLGQYTEAFF	TGTGCCAGCAGCGCACTCCTTGGACAGTACACTGAAGCTTTCTTT
TRBJ2-1	TRBV24-1	.	.	CATSDPAQGNEQFF	TGTGCCACCAGTGATCCAGCGCAGGGCAATGAGCAGTTCTTC
TRBJ2-1	TRBV4-1	.	.	CASSQDGDVNNEQFF	TGCGCCAGCAGCCAAGATGGGGACGTTAACAATGAGCAGTTCTTC
TRBJ2-3	TRBV19	TRBD2	.	CASSIVAGGTDTQYF	TGTGCCAGTAGTATTGTAGCGGGAGGTACAGATACGCAGTATTTT
TRBJ1-1	TRBV10-3	.	.	CAIRQGTEAFF	TGTGCCATCAGACAGGGCACTGAAGCTTTCTTT
TRBJ2-7	TRBV6-5	.	.	CASSIDSTYEQYF	TGTGCCAGCAGTATCGACAGCACCTACGAGCAGTACTTC
TRBJ2-4	TRBV5-1	.	.	CASSSGALAKNIQYF	TGCGCCAGCAGCTCCGGAGCCTTAGCCAAAAACATTCAGTACTTC
TRBJ2-5	TRBV19	.	.	CASSIMPEAETQYF	TGTGCCAGTAGTATTATGCCGGAGGCAGAGACCCAGTACTTC
TRBJ1-6	TRBV5-1	.	.	CASSLDRSSYNSPLHF	TGCGCCAGCAGCTTGGATCGCAGCTCCTATAATTCACCCCTCCACTTT
TRBJ2-7	TRBV2	TRBD2	.	CASAGDSSYEQYF	TGTGCCAGCGCGGGGGACTCTTCCTACGAGCAGTACTTC
TRBJ2-6	TRBV12-5	.	.	CASGRGSGANVLTF	TGTGCTAGTGGGAGGGGGTCTGGGGCCAACGTCCTGACTTTC
TRBJ1-5	TRBV6-1	.	once	CASSELRTMNSNQPQHF	TGTGCCAGCAGTGAACTCCGGACAATGAATAGCAATCAGCCCCAGCATTTT
TRBJ1-5	TRBV19	.	.	CASSSDDFLYYSNQPQHF	TGTGCCAGTAGTTCGGACGATTTCCTCTATTATAGCAATCAGCCCCAGCATTTT
TRBJ2-5	TRBV7-9	.	.	CASSLLLAQETQYF	TGTGCCAGCAGCTTGTTACTGGCTCAAGAGACCCAGTACTTC
TRBJ1-1	TRBV5-1	TRBD1	.	CASRSQGATSDEAFF	TGCGCCAGCAGAAGTCAGGGGGCGACTTCTGATGAAGCTTTCTTT
TRBJ1-1	TRBV5-6	.	once	CASSLWGVNTEAFF	TGTGCCAGCAGCTTGTGGGGGGTTAACACTGAAGCTTTCTTT
TRBJ2-7	TRBV6-5	.	.	CASRQGLTAEQYF	TGTGCCAGCAGACAGGGACTAACCGCCGAGCAGTACTTC
TRBJ1-2	TRBV4-1	TRBD1	.	CASRGQRGYTF	TGCGCCAGCCGGGGACAGCGGGGCTACACCTTC
TRBJ1-1	TRBV10-2	TRBD1	.	CASSDLGQTMNTEAFF	TGCGCCAGCAGTGATTTGGGACAGACCATGAACACTGAAGCTTTCTTT
TRBJ1-1	TRBV18	.	once	CASSPPTASINTEAFF	TGTGCCAGCTCACCACCGACGGCCAGTATAAACACTGAAGCTTTCTTT
TRBJ1-6	TRBV28	.	.	CASRANSPLHF	TGTGCCAGCAGGGCGAATTCACCCCTCCACTTT
TRBJ2-3	TRBV3-1/TRBV3-2	.	.	CASSLIQGSDTQYF	TGTGCCAGCAGCTTAATTCAGGGTTCAGATACGCAGTATTTT
TRBJ1-1	TRBV19	.	.	CASTVHGGDTEAFF	TGTGCCAGTACCGTCCATGGGGGTGACACTGAAGCTTTCTTT
TRBJ2-2	TRBV3-1/TRBV3-2	.	.	CASSQGESGELFF	TGTGCCAGCAGCCAAGGGGAGTCCGGGGAGCTGTTTTTT
TRBJ1-4	TRBV10-2	.	.	CASSESVRGGEKLFF	TGCGCCAGCAGTGAGTCAGTAAGGGGGGGTGAAAAACTGTTTTTT
TRBJ1-4	TRBV5-1	.	.	CASSRGDGEKLFF	TGCGCCAGCAGCAGGGGCGACGGAGAAAAACTGTTTTTT
TRBJ2-3	TRBV13	.	.	CASSLFGGTSTDTQYF	TGTGCCAGCAGCCTATTCGGGGGAACTAGCACAGATACGCAGTATTTT
TRBJ1-1	TRBV6-2/TRBV6-3	TRBD1	.	CASSSPGGAAFF	TGTGCCAGCAGTAGTCCAGGGGGGGCGGCTTTCTTT
TRBJ2-1	TRBV5-4	.	once	CASRGPTDSYNEQFF	TGTGCCAGCAGGGGTCCGACGGACTCCTACAATGAGCAGTTCTTC
TRBJ1-4	TRBV6-5	TRBD1	.	CASSRDSATNEKLFF	TGTGCCAGCAGTCGGGACAGCGCAACTAATGAAAAACTGTTTTTT